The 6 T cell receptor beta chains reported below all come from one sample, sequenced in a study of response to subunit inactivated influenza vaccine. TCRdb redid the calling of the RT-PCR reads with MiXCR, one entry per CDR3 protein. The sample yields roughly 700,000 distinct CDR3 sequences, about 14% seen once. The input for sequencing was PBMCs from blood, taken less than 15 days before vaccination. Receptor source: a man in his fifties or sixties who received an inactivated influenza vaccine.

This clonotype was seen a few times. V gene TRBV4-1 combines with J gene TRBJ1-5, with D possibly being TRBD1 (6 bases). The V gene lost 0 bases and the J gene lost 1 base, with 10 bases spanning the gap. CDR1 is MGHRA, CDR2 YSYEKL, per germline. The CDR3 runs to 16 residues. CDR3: CASSQEGGRSNQPQHF. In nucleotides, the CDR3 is TGCGCCAGCAGCCAAGAAGGGGGTAGGAGCAATCAGCCCCAGCATTTT.

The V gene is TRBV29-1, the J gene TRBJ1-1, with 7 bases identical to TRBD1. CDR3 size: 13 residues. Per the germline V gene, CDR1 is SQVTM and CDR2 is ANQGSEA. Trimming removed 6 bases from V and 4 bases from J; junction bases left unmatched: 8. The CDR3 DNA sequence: TGCAGCGTCAGGCGACAGGGTGGCACTGAAGCTTTCTTT. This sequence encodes CSVRRQGGTEAFF.

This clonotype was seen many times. This CDR3 reads CASTTGQGRAPLHF. The CDR3 DNA is TGTGCCAGCACCACGGGACAGGGTCGGGCACCCCTCCACTTT. V and J are TRBV28 and TRBJ1-6, with 9 positions matching TRBD1. V trimming: 7 bases; J trimming: 11 bases; junction bases outside the gene matches: 9. The germline V gene has CDR1 MDHEN and CDR2 SYDVKM. This CDR3 comprises 14 residues.

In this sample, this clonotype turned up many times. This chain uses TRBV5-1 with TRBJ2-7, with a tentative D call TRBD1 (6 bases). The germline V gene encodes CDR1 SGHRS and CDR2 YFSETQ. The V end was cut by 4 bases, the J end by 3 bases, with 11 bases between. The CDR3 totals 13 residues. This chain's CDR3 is CASSLGDNYEQYF. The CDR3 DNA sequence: TGCGCCAGCAGCCTGGGGGACAACTACGAGCAGTACTTC.

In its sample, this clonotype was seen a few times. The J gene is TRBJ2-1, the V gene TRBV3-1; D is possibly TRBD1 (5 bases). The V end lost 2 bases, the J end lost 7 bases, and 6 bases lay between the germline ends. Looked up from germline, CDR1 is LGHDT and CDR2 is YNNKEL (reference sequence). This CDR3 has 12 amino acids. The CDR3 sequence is CASSQRTNEQFF. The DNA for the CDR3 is TGTGCCAGCAGCCAAAGGACAAATGAGCAGTTCTTC.

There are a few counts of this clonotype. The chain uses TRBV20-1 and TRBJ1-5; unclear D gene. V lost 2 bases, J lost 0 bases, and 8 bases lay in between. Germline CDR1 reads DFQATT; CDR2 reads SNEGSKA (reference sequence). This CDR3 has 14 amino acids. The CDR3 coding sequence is TGCAGTGCTAGACGAGCGAATAGCAATCAGCCCCAGCATTTT. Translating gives CSARRANSNQPQHF.